Each of the 18 T cell receptor beta chains below was sequenced from the same sample in a study of neoadjuvant anti-PD-1 for oral cavity cancer. This table comes from immunoSEQ multiplex PCR, and its TCRdb copy is limited to in-frame clones, with some not included. The sample records some 14,000 clones, 73% being singletons. Regarding time point: after neoadjuvant nivolumab, at surgical resection. The sample here was PBMCs, taken after nivolumab (anti-PD-1) treatment. The receptors here all came from a person between 40 and 80 years old with oral cavity squamous cell carcinoma.

This clone was picked up one time. This chain links TRBV10-3 with TRBJ2-3; TRBD1 matches at 10 bases. Trimming cost V 5 bases and J 1 base; bases outside gene matches: 12. The CDR3 is 18 residues long. The germline gives CDR1 ENHRY, CDR2 SYGVKD. CDR3 loop: CAISSRGQGLGGTDTQYF. Here the CDR3 DNA reads TGTGCCATCAGTAGTCGGGGACAGGGGTTAGGCGGCACAGATACGCAGTATTTT.

This chain connects TRBV7-2 to TRBJ2-2, with 7 bases lining up with TRBD2. The J segment lost 5 bases and the V segment lost 10 bases, leaving 7 bases of the junction unmatched. CDR1 and CDR2 from the germline V gene are SGHTA and FQGNSA. CDR3 length: 13 residues. The DNA for the CDR3 is TGTGCCACCCCCCCGCGGGAGACCGGGGAGCTGTTTTTT. It is translated as CATPPRETGELFF.

The chain carries TRBV11-1 and TRBJ2-3; TRBD1 matches at 10 bases. The CDR3 is 15 amino acids. The trim removed 5 bases at V and 0 bases at J, leaving 2 bases unmatched. CDR1 SGHAT and CDR2 FQDESV come from the germline V gene (reference sequence). The CDR3 DNA reads as TGTGCCAGCAGCCAGGGACAGGGGAGCACAGATACGCAGTATTTT. This encodes CASSQGQGSTDTQYF.

The chain uses TRBV5-3 and TRBJ1-5, with D unresolved. TRBV5-3 is an ORF for which the function is uncertain. V was clipped by 8 bases and J by 0 bases, with 12 bases between them. CDR3 length equals 14 residues. In nucleotides, the CDR3 is TGTGCCAGGAGATTCCAGGATAGCAATCAGCCCCAGCATTTT. This codes for CARRFQDSNQPQHF.

This clone came up once. The chain employs TRBV23-1 and TRBJ2-3; D call uncertain. TRBV23-1 carries the ORF label, with uncertain function. V lost 2 bases to trimming and J lost 14 bases, with 14 bases between them. The CDR3 has 12 residues. The CDR3 reads CASSQSTWKRYF. In nucleotides, the CDR3 is TGCGCCAGCAGTCAAAGTACCTGGAAAAGGTATTTT.

CDR3 bases: TGTGCCTGGGATCGGGGGACTAGCGCCGACAATGAGCAGTTCTTC. Translated, it gives CAWDRGTSADNEQFF. The chain recombines TRBV30 with TRBJ2-1; TRBD2 agrees at 10 bases. CDR1 GTSNPN and CDR2 SVGIG come from the germline V gene (reference sequence). The CDR3 loop spans 15 amino acids. V dropped 5 bases and J dropped 5; count of bases not matched to a gene: 9.

In this sample, this clone turned up once. This chain links TRBV27 with TRBJ1-4; 7 bases align to TRBD1. Germline loops: CDR1 MNHEY, CDR2 SMNVEV (reference sequence). This CDR3 is 16 amino acids long. J lost 0 bases, V lost 5 bases, and 6 bases had no gene match. Written as DNA, the CDR3 is TGTGCCAGCAGTCTCACAGGGGTTGCAACTAATGAAAAACTGTTTTTT. It specifies CASSLTGVATNEKLFF.

V gene TRBV7-6 combines with J gene TRBJ2-3; no clear D gene. The CDR3 is 15 residues long. The germline V gene has CDR1 SGHVS and CDR2 FNYEAQ. Trimming left V 5 bases short and J 6 bases short, with 18 bases between. The CDR3 reads CASSPSAIVGDTQYF. CDR3 nucleotide sequence: TGTGCCAGCAGCCCCTCGGCCATAGTAGGCGATACGCAGTATTTT. Full variable domain (outside the CDR3, taken from reference TRBV7-6 and TRBJ2-3): GAGVSQSPRYKVTKRGQDVALRCDPISGHVSLYWYRQALGQGPEFLTYFNYEAQQDKSGLPNDRFSAERPEGSISTLTIQRTEQRDSAMYRCASSPSAIVGDTQYFGPGTRLTVL.

This clone has just one count. V is TRBV11-2 and J is TRBJ2-7; D is possibly TRBD2 (6 bases). The CDR3 contains 15 residues. Trimming stripped 5 bases from V and 1 base from J, with 15 bases between. Germline V lookup: CDR1 SGHAT, CDR2 FQNNGV. CDR3 amino acids: CASSRELGLSYEQYF. CDR3 bases: TGTGCCAGCAGCCGAGAGTTGGGACTTTCCTACGAGCAGTACTTC.

The gene calls are TRBV28 and TRBJ1-5; D gene ambiguous. CDR3 size: 12 residues. Trimming removed 7 bases from V and 7 bases from J, with 11 bases in between. CDR1 and CDR2 from the germline V gene are MDHEN and SYDVKM. In DNA, the CDR3 is TGTGCCAGCATTGCTACGGGACAGCCCCAGCATTTT. Residues: CASIATGQPQHF.

This chain uses TRBV14 with TRBJ2-3; TRBD1 agrees at 8 bases. This CDR3 has 15 amino acids. Germline trimming cut 4 bases from V and 2 bases from J; bases unmatched to any gene: 5. CDR1 and CDR2 from the germline V gene are SGHDN and FVKESK. The CDR3, as DNA: TGTGCCAGCAGCCCGGGACAGGTGCCCACAGATACGCAGTATTTT. Translated, it gives CASSPGQVPTDTQYF.

The J gene is TRBJ1-3, the V gene TRBV6-6; D gene unclear. The CDR3 consists of 13 residues. Per the germline V gene, CDR1 is MNHNY and CDR2 is SVGAGI (reference sequence). Trimming pared 4 bases from V and 0 bases from J, leaving 4 bases between. In DNA, the CDR3 is TGTGCCAGCAGTTCTCGCTCTGGAAACACCATATATTTT. It specifies CASSSRSGNTIYF.

V usage is TRBV6-5 and J usage is TRBJ2-7; TRBD1 matches 7 bases. Germline V CDR1 and CDR2: MNHEY, SVGAGI. Germline trimming cut 6 bases from V and 0 bases from J; bases unmatched to any gene: 5. CDR3 length equals 14 residues. CDR3 sequence (DNA): TGTGCCAGCAGCCCCCGGACAGGCTCCTACGAGCAGTACTTC. Protein: CASSPRTGSYEQYF.

This sequence joins TRBV7-2 and TRBJ2-7, with unresolved D. Germline V CDR1 and CDR2: SGHTA, FQGNSA. The V and J ends lost 3 bases and 3 bases respectively, with 6 bases between them. CDR3 size: 12 residues. The CDR3 is CASSFQSYEQYF. For the CDR3, the DNA is TGTGCCAGCAGCTTTCAGAGCTACGAGCAGTACTTC.

The chain carries TRBV5-1 and TRBJ2-1; tentatively, D is TRBD1 (6 bases). Germline-derived CDR1 and CDR2 are SGHRS and YFSETQ. The CDR3 contains 16 residues. Trimming left V 0 bases short and J 2 bases short, with 12 bases between. CDR3 sequence reads: CASSLVTGSTYNEQFF. CDR3 bases: TGCGCCAGCAGCTTGGTAACAGGGAGTACCTACAATGAGCAGTTCTTC.

This rearrangement joins TRBV2 to TRBJ1-2, with 9 positions matching TRBD1. With 5 bases clipped from V and 6 bases from J, the junction kept 4 bases outside the gene matches. This CDR3 comprises 13 residues. CDR1 and CDR2 (germline): SNHLY, FYNNEI. The CDR3 coding sequence is TGTGCCAGCAGTACCGGGACAGGGAATGGCTACACCTTC. Its protein product is CASSTGTGNGYTF.

This CDR3 is CASAFRDQPQHF. DNA for the CDR3: TGTGCCAGTGCTTTTAGGGATCAGCCCCAGCATTTT. V usage is TRBV19 and J usage is TRBJ1-5; D unresolved. Germline V CDR1 and CDR2: LNHDA, SQIVND (reference sequence). Trimming took 8 bases from V and 5 from J, leaving 10 bases between them. CDR3 length equals 12 residues. Filled out from reference TRBV19 and TRBJ1-5, the complete variable domain reads DGGITQSPKYLFRKEGQNVTLSCEQNLNHDAMYWYRQDPGQGLRLIYYSQIVNDFQKGDIAEGYSVSREKKESFPLTVTSAQKNPTAFYLCASAFRDQPQHFGDGTRLSIL.

This clone occurred a few times. The rearrangement links TRBV5-1 to TRBJ1-1, with a tentative D call TRBD1 (5 bases). CDR1 and CDR2 (germline): SGHRS, YFSETQ. CDR3 size: 15 residues. Between the trimmed V and J ends, which lost 1 base and 4 bases, there was a span of 14 bases. The DNA of the CDR3 is TGCGCCAGCAGCTTGAGCGGGGGTGGGACCACTGAAGCTTTCTTT. Protein sequence: CASSLSGGGTTEAFF.